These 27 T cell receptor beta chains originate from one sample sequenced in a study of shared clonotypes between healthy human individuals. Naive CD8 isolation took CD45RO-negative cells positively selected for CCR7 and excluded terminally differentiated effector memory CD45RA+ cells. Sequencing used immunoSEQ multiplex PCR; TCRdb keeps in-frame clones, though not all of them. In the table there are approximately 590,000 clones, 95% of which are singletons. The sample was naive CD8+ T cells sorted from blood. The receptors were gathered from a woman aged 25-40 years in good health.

CDR3: CASTPRGQREYLDEQFF. The CDR3 DNA reads TGTGCCAGCACCCCAAGGGGGCAGCGGGAGTATTTAGATGAGCAGTTCTTC. The V gene is TRBV27, the J gene TRBJ2-1, with D possibly being TRBD2 (8 bases). The V gene lost 7 bases and the J gene lost 8 bases, with 27 bases spanning the gap. Germline values: CDR1 MNHEY, CDR2 SMNVEV (reference sequence). The CDR3 has 17 amino acids.

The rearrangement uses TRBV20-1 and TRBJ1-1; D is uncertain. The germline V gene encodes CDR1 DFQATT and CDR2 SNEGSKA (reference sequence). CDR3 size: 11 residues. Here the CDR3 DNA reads TGCAGGGTGACTGGGAGTACTGAAGCTTTCTTT. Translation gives CRVTGSTEAFF.

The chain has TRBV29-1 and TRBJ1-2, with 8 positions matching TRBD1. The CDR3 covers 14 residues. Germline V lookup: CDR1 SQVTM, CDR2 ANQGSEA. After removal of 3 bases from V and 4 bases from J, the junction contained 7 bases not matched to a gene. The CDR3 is CSVEGTGSTYGYTF. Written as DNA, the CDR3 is TGCAGCGTTGAGGGGACAGGTAGTACCTATGGCTACACCTTC. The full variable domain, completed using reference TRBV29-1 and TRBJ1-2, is SAVISQKPSRDICQRGTSLTIQCQVDSQVTMMFWYRQQPGQSLTLIATANQGSEATYESGFVIDKFPISRPNLTFSTLTVSNMSPEDSSIYLCSVEGTGSTYGYTFGSGTRLTVV.

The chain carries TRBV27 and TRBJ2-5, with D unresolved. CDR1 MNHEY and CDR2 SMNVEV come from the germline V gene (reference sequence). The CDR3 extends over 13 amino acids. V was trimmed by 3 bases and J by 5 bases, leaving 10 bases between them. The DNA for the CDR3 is TGTGCCAGCAGTTTGTGGACGGGCGAGACCCAGTACTTC. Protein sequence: CASSLWTGETQYF.

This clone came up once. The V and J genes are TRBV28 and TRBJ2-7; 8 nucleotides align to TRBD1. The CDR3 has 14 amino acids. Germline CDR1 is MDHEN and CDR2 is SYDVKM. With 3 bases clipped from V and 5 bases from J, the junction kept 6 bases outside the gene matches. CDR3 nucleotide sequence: TGTGCCAGCAGTTTGGGACAGGTAGCCCACGAGCAGTACTTC. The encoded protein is CASSLGQVAHEQYF.

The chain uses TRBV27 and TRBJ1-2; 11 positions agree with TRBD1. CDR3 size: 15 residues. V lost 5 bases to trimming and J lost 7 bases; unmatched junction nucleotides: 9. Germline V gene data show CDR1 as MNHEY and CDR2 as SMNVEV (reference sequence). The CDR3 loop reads CASSPGWGQGGGYTF. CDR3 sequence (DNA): TGTGCCAGCAGTCCTGGGTGGGGACAGGGGGGTGGCTACACCTTC.

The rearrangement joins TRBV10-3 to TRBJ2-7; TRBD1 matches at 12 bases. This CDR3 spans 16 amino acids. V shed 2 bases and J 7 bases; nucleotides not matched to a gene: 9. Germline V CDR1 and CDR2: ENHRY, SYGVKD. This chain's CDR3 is CAISEPPGQGAFEQYF. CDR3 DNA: TGTGCCATCAGTGAGCCTCCGGGACAGGGGGCTTTTGAGCAGTACTTC.

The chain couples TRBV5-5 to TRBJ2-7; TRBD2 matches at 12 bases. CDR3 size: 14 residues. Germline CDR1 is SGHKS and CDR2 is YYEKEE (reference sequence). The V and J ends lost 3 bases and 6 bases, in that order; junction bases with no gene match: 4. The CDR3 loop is CASSYGLAGSEQYF. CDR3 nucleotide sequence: TGTGCCAGCAGCTACGGACTAGCGGGAAGCGAGCAGTACTTC.

DNA for the CDR3: TGTGCAAGTCGCTTAGCGGGAAGAATTTCAGGGGACGAGACCCAGTACTTC. Translation: CASRLAGRISGDETQYF. J is TRBJ2-5 and V is TRBV12-2; the D call in the table, TRBD1, was not verified against the DNA. TRBV12-2 is reported as a pseudogene. The CDR3 length is 17 residues.

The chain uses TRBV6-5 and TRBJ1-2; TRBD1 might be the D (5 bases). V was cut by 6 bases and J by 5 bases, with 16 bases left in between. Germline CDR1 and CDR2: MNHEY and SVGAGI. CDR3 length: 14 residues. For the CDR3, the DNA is TGTGCCAGCAGAGATACACAGGTACTATATGGCTACACCTTC. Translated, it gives CASRDTQVLYGYTF.

As DNA, the CDR3 is TGTGCCAGCAGCTTAGGGGACAGGGTGTACTACGAGCAGTACTTC. Protein sequence: CASSLGDRVYYEQYF. The V and J genes are TRBV7-2 and TRBJ2-7; 9 nucleotides agree with TRBD1. CDR3 length equals 15 residues. V dropped 1 base and J dropped 3; count of bases not matched to a gene: 4. CDR1 is SGHTA, CDR2 FQGNSA, per germline.

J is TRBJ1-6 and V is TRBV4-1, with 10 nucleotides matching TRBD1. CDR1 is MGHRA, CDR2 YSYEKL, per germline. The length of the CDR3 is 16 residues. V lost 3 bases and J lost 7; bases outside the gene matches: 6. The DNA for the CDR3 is TGCGCCAGCAGCCAGCGCCCGGGACAGGGGAATTCACCCCTCCACTTT. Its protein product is CASSQRPGQGNSPLHF.

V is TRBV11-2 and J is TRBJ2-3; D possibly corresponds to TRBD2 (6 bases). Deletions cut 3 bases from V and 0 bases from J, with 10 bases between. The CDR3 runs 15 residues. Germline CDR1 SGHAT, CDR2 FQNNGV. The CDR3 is CASSFASASTDTQYF. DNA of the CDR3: TGTGCCAGCAGCTTTGCTAGCGCTAGCACAGATACGCAGTATTTT.

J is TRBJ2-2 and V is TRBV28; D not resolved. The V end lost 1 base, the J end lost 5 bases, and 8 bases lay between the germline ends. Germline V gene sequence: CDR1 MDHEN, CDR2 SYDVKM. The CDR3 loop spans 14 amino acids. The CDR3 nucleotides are TGTGCCAGCAGTTTATCTAAGGGTACCGGGGAGCTGTTTTTT. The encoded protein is CASSLSKGTGELFF.

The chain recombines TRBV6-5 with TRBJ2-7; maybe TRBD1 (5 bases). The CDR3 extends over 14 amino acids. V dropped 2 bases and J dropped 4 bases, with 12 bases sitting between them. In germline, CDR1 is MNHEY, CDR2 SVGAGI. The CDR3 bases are TGTGCCAGCAGTTACGGCCAGGGTGGTTACGAGCAGTACTTC. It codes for CASSYGQGGYEQYF.

CDR3 nucleotide sequence: TGCGCCAGCAGCGTTCGACAGGGGTTCATGACCACTGAAGCTTTCTTT. Its translation is CASSVRQGFMTTEAFF. This chain links TRBV4-1 with TRBJ1-1, with TRBD1 matching over 8 bases. With 5 bases clipped from V and 4 bases from J, the junction kept 12 bases outside the gene matches. The germline V gene has CDR1 MGHRA and CDR2 YSYEKL. This CDR3 spans 16 amino acids.

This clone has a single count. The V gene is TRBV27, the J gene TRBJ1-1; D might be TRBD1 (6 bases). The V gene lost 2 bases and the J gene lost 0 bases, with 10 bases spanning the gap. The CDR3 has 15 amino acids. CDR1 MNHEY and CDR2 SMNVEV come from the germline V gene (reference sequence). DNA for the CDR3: TGTGCCAGCAGTTTAGCCAGGGGCATGAACACTGAAGCTTTCTTT. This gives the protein CASSLARGMNTEAFF.

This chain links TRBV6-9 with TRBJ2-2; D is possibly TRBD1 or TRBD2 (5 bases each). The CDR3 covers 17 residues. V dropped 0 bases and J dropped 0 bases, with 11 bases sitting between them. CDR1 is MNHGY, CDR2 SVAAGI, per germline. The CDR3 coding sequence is TGTGCCAGCAGTTATTCGTGGGGGACGGCGAACACCGGGGAGCTGTTTTTT. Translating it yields CASSYSWGTANTGELFF.

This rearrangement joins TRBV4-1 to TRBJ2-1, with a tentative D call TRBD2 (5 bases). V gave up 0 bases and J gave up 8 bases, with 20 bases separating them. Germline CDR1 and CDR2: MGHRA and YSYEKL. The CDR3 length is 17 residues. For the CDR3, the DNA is TGCGCCAGCAGCCAAGACGGCCCGCGTAGAGGGAGAGATGAGCAGTTCTTC. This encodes CASSQDGPRRGRDEQFF.

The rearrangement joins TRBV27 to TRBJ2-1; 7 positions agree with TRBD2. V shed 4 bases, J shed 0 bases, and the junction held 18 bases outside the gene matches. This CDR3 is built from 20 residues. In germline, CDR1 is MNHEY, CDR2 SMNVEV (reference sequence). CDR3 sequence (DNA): TGTGCCAGCAGTTCTCAAACCGGGAGGAGCTTAATACGCTCCTACAATGAGCAGTTCTTC. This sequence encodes CASSSQTGRSLIRSYNEQFF.

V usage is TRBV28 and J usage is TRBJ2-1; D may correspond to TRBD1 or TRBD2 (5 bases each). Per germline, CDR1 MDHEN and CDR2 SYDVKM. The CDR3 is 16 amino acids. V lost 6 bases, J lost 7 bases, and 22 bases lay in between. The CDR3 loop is CASRGWGYQGGNEQFF. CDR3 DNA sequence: TGTGCCAGCAGGGGGTGGGGCTACCAGGGCGGGAATGAGCAGTTCTTC.

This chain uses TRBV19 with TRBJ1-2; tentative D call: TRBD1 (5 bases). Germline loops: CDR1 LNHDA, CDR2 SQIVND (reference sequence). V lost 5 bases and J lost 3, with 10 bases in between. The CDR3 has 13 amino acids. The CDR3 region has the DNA TGTGCCAGTAGTGCCGGGACTTACTATGGCTACACCTTC. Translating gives CASSAGTYYGYTF.

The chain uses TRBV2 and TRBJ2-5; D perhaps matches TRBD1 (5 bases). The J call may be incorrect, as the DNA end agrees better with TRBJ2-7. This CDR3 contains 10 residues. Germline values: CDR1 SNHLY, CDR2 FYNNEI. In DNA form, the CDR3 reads TGTGCCAGTTCCAGGGTCGAGCAGTACTTC. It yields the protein CASSRVEQYF.

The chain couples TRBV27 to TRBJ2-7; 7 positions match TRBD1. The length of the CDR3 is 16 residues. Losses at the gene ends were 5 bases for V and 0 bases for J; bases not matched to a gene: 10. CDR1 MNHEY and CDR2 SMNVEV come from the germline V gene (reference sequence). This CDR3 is CASSTSRDRSSYEQYF. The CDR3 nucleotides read TGTGCCAGCAGTACATCTAGGGACAGAAGCTCCTACGAGCAGTACTTC.

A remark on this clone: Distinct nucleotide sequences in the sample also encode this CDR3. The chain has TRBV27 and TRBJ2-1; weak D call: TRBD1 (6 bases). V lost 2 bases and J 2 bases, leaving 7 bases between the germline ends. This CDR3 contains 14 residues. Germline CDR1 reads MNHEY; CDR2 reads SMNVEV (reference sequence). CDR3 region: CASSLGGPYNEQFF. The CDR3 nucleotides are TGTGCCAGCAGTTTAGGGGGCCCCTACAATGAGCAGTTCTTC.

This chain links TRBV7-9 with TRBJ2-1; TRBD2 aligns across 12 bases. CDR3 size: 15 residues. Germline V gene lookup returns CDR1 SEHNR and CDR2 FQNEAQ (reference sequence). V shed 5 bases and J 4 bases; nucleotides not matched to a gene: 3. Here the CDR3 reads CASSALAGGYNEQFF. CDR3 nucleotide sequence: TGTGCCAGCAGCGCACTAGCGGGAGGATACAATGAGCAGTTCTTC.

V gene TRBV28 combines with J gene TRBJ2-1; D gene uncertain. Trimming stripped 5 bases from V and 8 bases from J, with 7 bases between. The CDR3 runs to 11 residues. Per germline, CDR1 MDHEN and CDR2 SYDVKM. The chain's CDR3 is CASSPAHEQFF. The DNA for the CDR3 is TGTGCCAGCAGTCCGGCTCATGAGCAGTTCTTC.